This T cell receptor beta chain was sequenced in a study of beta chain features in type 1 diabetes. Study findings and constraints: Whether TCRB rearrangement is influenced by HLA type went unresolved here.

Germline CDR1 is MNHNY and CDR2 is SVGAGI (reference sequence). The CDR3 runs to 13 residues. With 5 bases removed from V and 8 bases from J, the gap between germline ends came to 15 bases. Remarks on this clone: Its cognate antigen is unknown.

Every bit of the isolated RNA underwent reverse transcription, so sequencing read expressed TCRB transcripts. Repertoires were generated with immunoSEQ multiplex PCR, while TCRdb's copy carries only in-frame clones and drops some. The sample contains approximately 110,000 clones, about 40% of which appear only once. The sample taken for sequencing was stem cell memory CD4+ T cells from blood. J is TRBJ1-2 and V is TRBV6-6, with TRBD1 as a possible D gene (5 bases). The clonotype was recovered from a woman aged 18-29 years in good health. The CDR3 DNA sequence: TGTGCCAGCAGTGCCGACAGTTTGCGGGGCTACACCTTC. It yields the protein CASSADSLRGYTF.